The T cell receptor (beta chain) under discussion was sequenced for a study of blood T cells in healthy people across ages. Each donor had around 11 milliliters of peripheral blood drawn. Total RNA was isolated from each sample in quantities of at least 5 micrograms. General study findings and limits: Compared with aged donors, long-lived donors showed fewer expanded clones, suggesting selection. Donor CMV infection status was unknown, possibly confounding age-related changes in expanded clonotypes.

Comment on this clonotype: Antigen specificity is unknown. A read error may account for a junction end that differs from germline.

A second 7 to 11 cycle PCR used barcoded and J-beta primers. TCRdb used MiXCR to reprocess the 5' RACE reads, holding one entry per CDR3 protein. The sample contains hundreds of thousands of distinct CDR3 sequences, around 50% of which appear only once. The CDR3 covers 15 residues. Sequenced sample: blood. The receptor comes from a man between 40 and 49 years old in good health. V and J are TRBV12-3 or TRBV12-4 and TRBJ2-2; D is perhaps TRBD2 (6 bases). CDR3 amino acids: CASSLATGGTGELFF. The CDR3 nucleotides are TGTGCCAGCAGCTTAGCCACCGGGGGCACCGGGGAGCTGTTTTTT.